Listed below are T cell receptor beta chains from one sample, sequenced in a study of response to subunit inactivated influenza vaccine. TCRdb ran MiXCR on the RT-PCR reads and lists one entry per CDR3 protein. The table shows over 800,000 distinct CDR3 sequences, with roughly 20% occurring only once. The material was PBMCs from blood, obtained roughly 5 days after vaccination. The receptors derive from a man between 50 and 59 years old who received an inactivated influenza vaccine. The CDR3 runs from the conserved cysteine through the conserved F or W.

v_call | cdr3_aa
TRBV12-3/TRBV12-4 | CASTMTGMNTEAFF
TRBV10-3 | CAIGRGPNDSPLHF
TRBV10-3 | CAATGGPYSYEQYF
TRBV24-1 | CATSDFLLGQGLHEQFF
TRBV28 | CASSPTQVRGNQPQHF
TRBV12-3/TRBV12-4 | CASSPGRPFNYGYTF
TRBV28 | CASSVLAGTYEQYF
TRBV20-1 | CSALRPGSNQPQHF
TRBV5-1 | CASSWEGNTGELFF
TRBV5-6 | CASSLWGQGLNTGELFF
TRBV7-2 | CASSWEGRFEKLFF
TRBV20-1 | CSASQGRTDTQYF
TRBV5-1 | CASSNGDIGYEQYF
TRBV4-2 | CASSQDWGGGSPLHF
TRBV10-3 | CAISESGKAGGTDTQYF
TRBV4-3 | CASSQDLAGTEAFF
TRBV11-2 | CASRDIKNTGILYGYTF
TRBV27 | CASSSRDRGSYEHYF
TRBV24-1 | CATSDLGQEAFF
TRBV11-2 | CASSLELAGGPLGNEQFF
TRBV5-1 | CASSPGTASTNYGYTF
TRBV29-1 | CSVEDEVGTGVEKLFF
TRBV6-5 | CASSYVGRGLGLGYTF
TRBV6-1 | CASQGEGRLDEQYF
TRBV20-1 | CSARDPTVTGELFF
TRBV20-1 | CSARASGRPDTQYF
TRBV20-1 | CSAKTSGRFSYNEQFF
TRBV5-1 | CASSLVRTGYNEQFF
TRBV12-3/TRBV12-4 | CASSLRAAGRKLFF
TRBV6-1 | CASSQANRAPGAEAFF
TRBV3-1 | CASSQVDTGGPQHF
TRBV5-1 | CASSLGWVSNSPLHF
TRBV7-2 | CASSFGLAGGQETQYF
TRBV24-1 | CATSLPSESSYNEQFF
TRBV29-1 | CSVMKYPLGELFF
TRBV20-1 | CSATDRETYEQYF
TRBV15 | CATGLAGSGELFF
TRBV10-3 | CATAGQGSTDTQYF
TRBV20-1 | CSANLATANNEQFF
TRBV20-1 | CSAEPVDLPNTGELFF
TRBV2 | CASHLGRVRGYTF
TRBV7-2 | CASLSGNTIYF
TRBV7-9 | CASSSGIMNTEAFF
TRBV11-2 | CASSLDQGGTGPYNEQFF